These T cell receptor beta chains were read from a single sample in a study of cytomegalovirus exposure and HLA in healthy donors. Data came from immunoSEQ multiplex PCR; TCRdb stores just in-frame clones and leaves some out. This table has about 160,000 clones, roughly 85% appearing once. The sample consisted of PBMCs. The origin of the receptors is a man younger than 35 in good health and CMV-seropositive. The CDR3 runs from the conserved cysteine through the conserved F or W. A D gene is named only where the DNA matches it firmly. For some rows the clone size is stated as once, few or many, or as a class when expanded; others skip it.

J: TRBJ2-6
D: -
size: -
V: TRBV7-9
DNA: TGTGCCAGCAGCTTACCATTAGCGGACTCTGGGGCCAACGGCCTGACTTTC
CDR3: CASSLPLADSGANGLTF

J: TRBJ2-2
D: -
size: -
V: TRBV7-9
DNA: TGTGCCAGCAGCTTAAGTCTAGACCACCGGGAGCTGTTTTTT
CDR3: CASSLSLDHRELFF

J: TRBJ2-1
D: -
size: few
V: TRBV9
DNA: TGTGCCAGCAGCGCACTACTAGCAGTGGATGAGCAGTTCTTC
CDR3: CASSALLAVDEQFF

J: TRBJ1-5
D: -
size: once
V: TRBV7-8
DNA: TGTGCCAGCAGCCCAATGGGGGGGAATCAGCCCCAGCATTTT
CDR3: CASSPMGGNQPQHF

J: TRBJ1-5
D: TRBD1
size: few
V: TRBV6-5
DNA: TGTGCCAGCAGTTACTCTGACAGGGATCAGCCCCAGCATTTT
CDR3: CASSYSDRDQPQHF

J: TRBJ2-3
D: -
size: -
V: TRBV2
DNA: TGTGCCAGCAGTGTACAGGGCGCAGATACGCAGTATTTT
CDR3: CASSVQGADTQYF

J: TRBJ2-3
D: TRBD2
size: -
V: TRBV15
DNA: TGTGCCACCAGCAGAGAGCTGGGACTAGCAGCGACAGATACGCAGTATTTT
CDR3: CATSRELGLAATDTQYF

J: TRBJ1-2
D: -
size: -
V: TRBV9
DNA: TGTGCCAGCAGCGGACCGACAGGTGTCTATGGCTACACCTTC
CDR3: CASSGPTGVYGYTF

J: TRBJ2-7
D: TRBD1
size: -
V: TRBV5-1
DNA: TGCGCCAGCAGCGGCGGACAGGGTCCCTACGAGCAGTACTTC
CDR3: CASSGGQGPYEQYF

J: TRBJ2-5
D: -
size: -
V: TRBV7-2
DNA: TGTGCCAGCAGAGGAGTTGAGACCCAGTACTTC
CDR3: CASRGVETQYF

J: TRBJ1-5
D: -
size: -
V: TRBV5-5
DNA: TGTGCCAGCAGCTTGGACGTAACAGGCTATGGAGAGCATTTT
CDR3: CASSLDVTGYGEHF

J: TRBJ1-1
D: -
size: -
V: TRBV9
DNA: TGTGCCAGCAGCCGGGGGGGCACTGAAGCTTTCTTT
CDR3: CASSRGGTEAFF

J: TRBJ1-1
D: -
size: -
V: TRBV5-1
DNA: TGCGCCAGCAGCTTGGTCTCACAGGGAGACACTGAAGCTTTCTTT
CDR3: CASSLVSQGDTEAFF

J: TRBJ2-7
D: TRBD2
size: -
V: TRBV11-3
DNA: TGTGCCAGCAACCTGGCGGGGGGTCCCTACGAGCAGTACTTC
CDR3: CASNLAGGPYEQYF

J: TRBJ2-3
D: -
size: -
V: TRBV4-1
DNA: TGCGCCAGCAGCCCTGGGACTAGCACAGATACGCAGTATTTT
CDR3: CASSPGTSTDTQYF

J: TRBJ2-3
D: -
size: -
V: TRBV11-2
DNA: TGTGCCAGCAGCCCCTCTCCAGATACGCAGTATTTT
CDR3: CASSPSPDTQYF

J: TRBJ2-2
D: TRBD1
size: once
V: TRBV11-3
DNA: TGTGCCAGCAGCTCCGGGACAGCGAACACCGGGGAGCTGTTTTTT
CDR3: CASSSGTANTGELFF

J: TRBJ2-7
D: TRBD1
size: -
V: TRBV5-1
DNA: TGCGCCAGCAGCGTAGGGACAGGGGGCGTCTACGAGCAGTACTTC
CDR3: CASSVGTGGVYEQYF

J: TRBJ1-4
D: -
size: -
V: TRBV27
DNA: TGTGCCAGCAGTTTATCTTGGGGGGGCGCAGGTGAAAAACTGTTTTTT
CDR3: CASSLSWGGAGEKLFF

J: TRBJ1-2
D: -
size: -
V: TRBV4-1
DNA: TGCGCCAGCAGCCAAGGGAGCGGGGGTAACTATGGCTACACCTTC
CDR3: CASSQGSGGNYGYTF

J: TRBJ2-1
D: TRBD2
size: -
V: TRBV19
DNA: TGTGCCAGTAGCCTTGGAGGCGGGGGCAATGAGCAGTTCTTC
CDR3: CASSLGGGGNEQFF

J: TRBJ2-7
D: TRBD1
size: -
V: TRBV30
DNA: TGTGCCTGGAGGACAGGGGGCTACGAGCAGTACTTC
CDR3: CAWRTGGYEQYF

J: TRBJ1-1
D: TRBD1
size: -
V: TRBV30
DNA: TGTGCCTGGAGTACAGGGGGAGGGAACACTGAAGCTTTCTTT
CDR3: CAWSTGGGNTEAFF

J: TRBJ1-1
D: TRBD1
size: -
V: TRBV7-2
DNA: TGTGCCAGCAGCCCTGGACAGGGCCGGGAAGCTTTCTTT
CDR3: CASSPGQGREAFF

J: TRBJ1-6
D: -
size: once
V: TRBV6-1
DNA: TGTGCCAGCAGTGAAGAAAGACAGTACCCACCCCTCCACTTT
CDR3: CASSEERQYPPLHF

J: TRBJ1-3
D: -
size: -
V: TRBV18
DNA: TGTGCCAGCTCACGGTCACAGGGCGCTACTGGAAACACCATATATTTT
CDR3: CASSRSQGATGNTIYF

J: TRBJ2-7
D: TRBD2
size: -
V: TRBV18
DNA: TGTGCCAGCTCAGGTGCGGGGGGTCCAACCTACGAGCAGTACTTC
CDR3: CASSGAGGPTYEQYF

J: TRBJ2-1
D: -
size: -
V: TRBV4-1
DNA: TGCGCCAGTAAAGGGCTAGCGAACTACAATGAGCAGTTCTTC
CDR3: CASKGLANYNEQFF

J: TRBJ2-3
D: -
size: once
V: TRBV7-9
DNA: TGTGCCAGCAGCAGGAGCCAGGGTCGAAGCACAGATACGCAGTATTTT
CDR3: CASSRSQGRSTDTQYF

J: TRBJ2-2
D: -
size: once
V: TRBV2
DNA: TGTGCCAGCAGGTCCGGTAGCGGCGGCGGGACCGGGGAGCTGTTTTTT
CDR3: CASRSGSGGGTGELFF

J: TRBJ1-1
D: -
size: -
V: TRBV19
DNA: TGTGCCAGTAAGAGTAGTCAATACACTGAAGCTTTCTTT
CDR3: CASKSSQYTEAFF

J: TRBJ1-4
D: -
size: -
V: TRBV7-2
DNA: TGTGCCAGCAGCTCACGAGGGCCGGGGGCAACTAATGAAAAACTGTTTTTT
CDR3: CASSSRGPGATNEKLFF

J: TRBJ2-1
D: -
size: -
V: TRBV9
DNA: TGTGCCAGCAGACGCGTAGCCTCGCTAAGCTCCTACAATGAGCAGTTCTTC
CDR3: CASRRVASLSSYNEQFF

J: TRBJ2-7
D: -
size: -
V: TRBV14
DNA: TGTGCCAGCAGCCAAGACAGGGGATTTTACGAGCAGTACTTC
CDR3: CASSQDRGFYEQYF

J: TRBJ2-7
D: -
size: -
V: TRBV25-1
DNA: TGTGCCAGCAGTGACGCGGGACTCTACGAGCAGTACTTC
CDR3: CASSDAGLYEQYF

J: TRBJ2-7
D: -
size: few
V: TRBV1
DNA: TGCACCAGCAGCCGAAGCACTAATCAAACCTACGAGCAGTACTTC
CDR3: CTSSRSTNQTYEQYF

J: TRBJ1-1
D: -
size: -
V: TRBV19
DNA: TGTGCCAGTAGTATACCCCAGGGGAACACTGAAGCTTTCTTT
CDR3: CASSIPQGNTEAFF